In this sample, the clone carrying this TCR beta chain turned up many times. Germline V gene data show CDR1 as MNHEY and CDR2 as SMNVEV (reference sequence). The length of the CDR3 is 16 residues. The ends were cut back, 2 bases at V and 0 bases at J, with 11 bases in the middle. The data stem from a study of Ad26.COV2.S vaccination and SARS-CoV-2 variants. Specified treatment: roughly 19 received Ad26.COV2.S at low or high dose, single or two shots; about 5 received placebo; per-sample allocation not given. After the first vaccine or placebo injection, samples were drawn on day 63. Generated by immunoSEQ multiplex PCR, the TCRdb table keeps only in-frame clones and is missing some. The table lists around 370,000 clones, approximately 84% of them singletons, with around 3% in the top ten.

The sample was peripheral blood, taken in a trial of Ad26.COV2.S vaccine versus placebo. The TCR originated in a person between 18 and 59 years old who received the Ad26.COV2.S COVID-19 vaccine or a placebo. The chain uses TRBV27 and TRBJ2-4; the D is unclear. CDR3 coding DNA: TGTGCCAGCAGTTTAACGAGAGAACTAGCCAAAAACATTCAGTACTTC. As protein: CASSLTRELAKNIQYF.